Listed below are T cell receptor beta chains from one sample, sequenced in a study of blood T cells in healthy people across ages. MiXCR was run by TCRdb on the 5' RACE reads, yielding one entry per CDR3 protein. The sample contains 1.5 million to 2 million distinct CDR3 sequences, about 31% of which appear only once. The source material was blood. The receptor set was obtained from a woman aged 25-40 years in good health. Both conserved end residues are trimmed from each CDR3. Fields, in order: V gene, clone size, CDR3 protein. Not all rows give a size; the values are once, few, many and, for expanded clones, a class.

TRBV4-2 | - | ASSASLGGAYNEQF
TRBV27 | - | ASSILPGQISYEQY
TRBV6-2/TRBV6-3 | - | ASSYSTGREQY
TRBV4-3 | - | ASSQDHPRGGHYDEQY
TRBV6-6 | - | ASKDNIYEGQY
TRBV20-1 | - | SAWQTNGYEQY
TRBV10-3 | - | AIRDVYEQY
TRBV20-1 | - | SAIPSRNTEAF
TRBV19 | few | ASKLAGVGDIQY
TRBV7-8 | few | ASSLARGAQRLHEQF
TRBV10-3 | - | AISEVGRGRNEQF
TRBV7-2 | - | ASSSSGTIVGETQY
TRBV18 | - | ASSESAGGISEAF
TRBV7-2 | - | ASSLGQLPYNEQF
TRBV7-9 | many | ASSNVGNEQF
TRBV7-8 | - | ASSLQGVRSGANVLT
TRBV7-9 | few | ASSLVAGGGETQY
TRBV24-1 | - | ATSGGGQNPGNTIY
TRBV20-1 | few | SARATSGSGYEQY
TRBV27 | - | ASSPLDRAPSQPQH